This T cell receptor beta chain was identified during a study of identical twins. V trimming: 5 bases; J trimming: 4 bases; junction bases outside the gene matches: 7. Germline values: CDR1 SNHLY, CDR2 FYNNEI. This CDR3 is 15 amino acids long. TCRdb independently ran MiXCR on the 5' RACE reads; one entry per CDR3 protein. The sample has under 300,000 distinct CDR3 sequences, around 15% seen once. The receptor comes from a woman between 18 and 29 years old in good health. V usage is TRBV2 and J usage is TRBJ2-1; TRBD1 matches 8 bases. Sequences were obtained from memory (CD45RO+) T cells sorted from blood. The CDR3 nucleotides read TGTGCCAGCAGTCCGTTGGGACAGGTTTACAATGAGCAGTTCTTC. Encoded protein: CASSPLGQVYNEQFF.